These T cell receptor beta chains were read from a single sample in a study of vaccination and CD4 T cells after COVID-19. Their recognized antigens are unknown. One entry per CDR3 protein results from TCRdb running MiXCR on the PCR reads. The sample includes about 11,000 distinct CDR3 sequences, roughly 31% of them seen just once. The sample taken for sequencing was CD4+ T cells from blood, cultured in vitro. The receptor source for this set is a human donor who had recovered from COVID-19. Each CDR3 is given with its conserved first and last residue. The D gene is left open where the match is weak. The size field is filled for only some rows; it gives once, few, many or a size class.

.	TRBV29-1	.	11	TRBJ2-2	TGCAGCGTGGGGTCCCCCGGGGAGCTGTTTTTT	CSVGSPGELFF
.	TRBV19	.	14	TRBJ2-5	TGTGCCAGTAGTATAGGGGTTAGCCAAGAGACCCAGTACTTC	CASSIGVSQETQYF
TRBD2	TRBV27	.	16	TRBJ2-5	TGTGCCAGCAGTCCCTTTAGCGGGGGGGCGGTGGAGACCCAGTACTTC	CASSPFSGGAVETQYF
.	TRBV12-3/TRBV12-4	few	13	TRBJ1-1	TGTGCCAGCAGTTTAGCAATGAACACTGAAGCTTTCTTT	CASSLAMNTEAFF
TRBD2	TRBV20-1	.	15	TRBJ2-3	TGCAGTGCTAGTGAAGGCGGGGGGAACACAGATACGCAGTATTTT	CSASEGGGNTDTQYF
.	TRBV7-9	.	13	TRBJ2-5	TGTGCCAGCAGACGGCAGGACCAAGAGACCCAGTACTTC	CASRRQDQETQYF
.	TRBV9	.	15	TRBJ2-6	TGTGCCAGCAGCGTAGGGGGGCGTGGGGCCAACGTCCTGACTTTC	CASSVGGRGANVLTF
.	TRBV30	once	12	TRBJ1-1	TGTGCCTGGGACAACATGAACACTGAAGCTTTCTTT	CAWDNMNTEAFF
TRBD1	TRBV6-1	few	14	TRBJ1-6	TGTGCCAGCAGGAAGACAGGGAGGGATTCACCCCTCCACTTT	CASRKTGRDSPLHF
TRBD2	TRBV10-3	.	11	TRBJ2-1	TGTGCCAGCGGACTAGCGGGAGAGCAGTTCTTC	CASGLAGEQFF
TRBD2	TRBV27	.	14	TRBJ2-1	TGTGCCAGCAGCCCCGGGAGGGGGTACAATGAGCAGTTCTTC	CASSPGRGYNEQFF
TRBD2	TRBV28	.	15	TRBJ2-7	TGTGCCAGCAGTCTTCTAGCGGGCAGCTCCTACGAGCAGTACTTC	CASSLLAGSSYEQYF
.	TRBV28	.	16	TRBJ1-5	TGTGCCAGCAGTTCCCTAACAGGGTCGGGCAATCAGCCCCAGCATTTT	CASSSLTGSGNQPQHF
TRBD2	TRBV2	.	15	TRBJ2-7	TGTGCCAGCAGCGGCGGACTAGCGGGCTACTACGAGCAGTACTTC	CASSGGLAGYYEQYF
.	TRBV28	.	13	TRBJ1-5	TGTGCCAGCAGGCGTCAATGGGGTCAGCCCCAGCATTTT	CASRRQWGQPQHF
TRBD1	TRBV7-3	.	15	TRBJ2-1	TGTGCCAGCAGCCCCGGGACAGGGAACTACAATGAGCAGTTCTTC	CASSPGTGNYNEQFF
.	TRBV5-6	.	13	TRBJ1-2	TGTGCCAGCAGCTTGGTGCGGTACTATGGCTACACCTTC	CASSLVRYYGYTF
TRBD2	TRBV5-1	.	15	TRBJ2-1	TGCGCCAGCCTGCCGGTAGCGGGAGGGCCATATGAGCAGTTCTTC	CASLPVAGGPYEQFF
.	TRBV6-1	few	15	TRBJ2-3	TGTGCCAGCAGACGGACCAGGGGTCCTCAGGATACGCAGTATTTT	CASRRTRGPQDTQYF
.	TRBV7-2	.	11	TRBJ2-7	TGTGCCAGCAGCTTCTCCTACGAGCAGTACTTC	CASSFSYEQYF
.	TRBV11-3	few	16	TRBJ2-7	TGTGCCAGCAGCTTAGTAGCCGTCCAGGTGGGCCACGAGCAGTACTTC	CASSLVAVQVGHEQYF
.	TRBV5-5	.	14	TRBJ1-5	TGTGCCAGCAGCTTGTCGGGGGGGAATCAGCCCCAGCATTTT	CASSLSGGNQPQHF
.	TRBV28	.	15	TRBJ2-5	TGTGCCAGCAGTTTAAGGCTTGGAGGGTGGGAGACCCAGTACTTC	CASSLRLGGWETQYF
.	TRBV28	.	14	TRBJ2-1	TGTGCCAGCAGCGGGGCAGGGACCAACAATGAGCAGTTCTTC	CASSGAGTNNEQFF
.	TRBV4-3	.	15	TRBJ1-3	TGCGCCAGCAGCCAAGGGGCCAGGGGCGGGAACACCATATATTTT	CASSQGARGGNTIYF
.	TRBV12-3/TRBV12-4	few	11	TRBJ1-1	TGTGCCAGCAGTTTAGGATCCGTGGTCGACTTT	CASSLGSVVDF
TRBD1	TRBV27	.	14	TRBJ1-5	TGTGCCAGCAGTTTATCCCCAGGGGGCCAGCCCCAGCATTTT	CASSLSPGGQPQHF
TRBD2	TRBV20-1	few	14	TRBJ2-3	TGCAGTGCTCAACCGGGGGGGGCCACAGATACGCAGTATTTT	CSAQPGGATDTQYF
.	TRBV7-2	few	11	TRBJ1-6	TGTGCCAGCAGCTCCGATTCACCCCTCCACTTT	CASSSDSPLHF
.	TRBV6-1	.	15	TRBJ2-7	TGTGCCAGCAGATTTTCACAGGGTTCCTCCTACGAGCAGTACTTC	CASRFSQGSSYEQYF
TRBD1	TRBV2	few	14	TRBJ1-1	TGTGCCAGCAGTGTTCGACAGGGGAGAACTGAAGCTTTCTTT	CASSVRQGRTEAFF
.	TRBV7-3	.	14	TRBJ2-3	TGTGCCAGCAGCCCTAACGGGGGTACAGATACGCAGTATTTT	CASSPNGGTDTQYF
.	TRBV6-2/TRBV6-3	few	14	TRBJ2-5	TGTGCCAGCAGGCTACTGGACTATCAAGAGACCCAGTACTTC	CASRLLDYQETQYF
.	TRBV20-1	.	12	TRBJ2-7	TGCAGTGCTAGAGATAGGGGGGACGAGCAGTACTTC	CSARDRGDEQYF
.	TRBV7-3	few	13	TRBJ2-1	TGTGCCAGCAGCTTTCACAGGGATAATGAGCAGTTCTTC	CASSFHRDNEQFF
TRBD2	TRBV28	.	15	TRBJ2-7	TGTGCCAGCAGACTTCCTAGCGGGAGTATCAACGAGCAGTACTTC	CASRLPSGSINEQYF
.	TRBV27	.	14	TRBJ1-2	TGTGCCAGTCCGGGACCGAGGGTGTCCTATGGCTACACCTTC	CASPGPRVSYGYTF
.	TRBV20-1	.	11	TRBJ2-3	TGCAGTGCTAGGGTCGTAGATACGCAGTATTTT	CSARVVDTQYF
TRBD2	TRBV28	.	15	TRBJ2-7	TGTGCCAGCAGGAAACGACTAGCGGGAAGCTACGAGCAGTGCTTC	CASRKRLAGSYEQCF
.	TRBV15	.	12	TRBJ2-2	TGTGCCACCAGCAGGACTTTCGGGGAGCTGTTTTTT	CATSRTFGELFF
.	TRBV6-5	.	16	TRBJ2-6	TGTGCCAGCAGTTACATGGTCGGGCCTGGGGCCAACGTCCTGACTTTC	CASSYMVGPGANVLTF
TRBD1	TRBV25-1	.	16	TRBJ1-5	TGTGCCAGCTCGCGGGCGGGACAGGGGGTCCGGCGGCCCCAGCATTTT	CASSRAGQGVRRPQHF
.	TRBV5-1	.	14	TRBJ1-1	TGCGCCAGCAGCTTGGGGGGGTTTCGAACTGAAGCTTTCTTT	CASSLGGFRTEAFF